What follows are 26 T cell receptor beta chains derived from one specimen sequenced in a study of yellow fever vaccine responses in identical twins. TCRdb re-called the RT-PCR reads with MiXCR, one entry per CDR3 protein. The data hold thousands of distinct CDR3 sequences, with about 83% observed a single time. Sequencing was performed on T cells from blood (PBMCs), unsorted or a sorted subset (not recorded which), taken before or after yellow fever vaccination (not recorded which). The receptors were gathered from a young woman who received the yellow fever vaccine.

This rearrangement joins TRBV14 to TRBJ2-2; D could derive from TRBD1 or TRBD2 (5 bases each). This CDR3 has 16 residues. Deletions cut 2 bases from V and 7 bases from J, with 17 bases between. Germline CDR1 is SGHDN and CDR2 is FVKESK. CDR3 bases: TGTGCCAGCAGCCAAAGTCCGGGACCCGGTAGCGGGGAGCTGTTTTTT. This gives the protein CASSQSPGPGSGELFF.

The chain couples TRBV29-1 to TRBJ2-7; D is possibly TRBD2 (6 bases). V lost 6 bases to trimming and J lost 0 bases, with 15 bases between them. Germline assignment: CDR1 SQVTM and CDR2 ANQGSEA. CDR3 length: 14 residues. CDR3 nucleotide sequence: TGCAGCGTGGCGGGACTCATGGGCTCCTACGAGCAGTACTTC. Protein product: CSVAGLMGSYEQYF.

This clonotype has only one observation. The chain combines TRBV7-9 with TRBJ2-1; 12 bases map to TRBD2. Germline V CDR1 and CDR2: SEHNR, FQNEAQ (reference sequence). The CDR3 extends over 14 amino acids. V shed 5 bases, J shed 11 bases, and the junction held 7 bases outside the gene matches. Written as DNA, the CDR3 is TGTGCCAGCAGCCCGACTAGCGGGAGCCTTCAGCAGTTCTTC. Translating gives CASSPTSGSLQQFF. The full variable domain, its missing parts supplied by reference TRBV7-9 and TRBJ2-1, is DTGVSQNPRHKITKRGQNVTFRCDPISEHNRLYWYRQTLGQGPEFLTYFQNEAQLEKSRLLSDRFSAERPKGSFSTLEIQRTEQGDSAMYLCASSPTSGSLQQFFGPGTRLTVL.

V and J are TRBV11-2 and TRBJ1-2, with D perhaps matching TRBD1 (6 bases). CDR1 is SGHAT, CDR2 FQNNGV, per germline. Trimming stripped 5 bases from V and 2 bases from J, with 15 bases between. The CDR3 extends over 15 amino acids. The CDR3 DNA reads as TGTGCCAGCAGCCATGGGGGGCTGGTGAACTATGGCTACACCTTC. Its translation is CASSHGGLVNYGYTF.

The V gene is TRBV6-2 or TRBV6-3, the J gene TRBJ2-1; 7 bases fit TRBD2. V shed 2 bases and J 7 bases; nucleotides not matched to a gene: 5. CDR3 length equals 14 residues. CDR1 is MNHEY and CDR2 is SVGEGT in the germline V gene. The CDR3 region is CASSYGGGVNEQFF. The CDR3 DNA is TGTGCCAGCAGTTACGGGGGAGGGGTTAATGAGCAGTTCTTC.

The V gene is TRBV29-1, the J gene TRBJ1-4; D call uncertain. Trimming shortened V by 4 bases and J by 1 base, and 16 bases separated the two germline ends. The CDR3 spans 16 residues. Germline V gene lookup returns CDR1 SQVTM and CDR2 ANQGSEA. The CDR3 here is CSVGSHRGLTNEKLFF. CDR3 coding DNA: TGCAGCGTTGGCTCGCACAGAGGTTTAACTAATGAAAAACTGTTTTTT.

The chain carries TRBV5-1 and TRBJ1-1; D possibly corresponds to TRBD1 (5 bases). V was shortened by 2 bases and J by 6 bases, with 11 bases between the two germline ends. The germline V gene encodes CDR1 SGHRS and CDR2 YFSETQ. This CDR3 has 13 amino acids. The chain's CDR3 is CASSFLGDPEAFF. The CDR3 nucleotides are TGCGCCAGCAGCTTCCTGGGGGACCCTGAAGCTTTCTTT.

The chain uses TRBV7-9 and TRBJ2-6; possible D gene TRBD2, 5 bases. V was pared by 5 bases and J by 2 bases, with 13 bases between. The CDR3 covers 16 residues. Germline V gene data show CDR1 as SEHNR and CDR2 as FQNEAQ (reference sequence). CDR3 sequence: CASSPPVGTGANVLTF. Written as DNA, the CDR3 is TGTGCCAGCAGCCCCCCGGTCGGGACTGGGGCCAACGTCCTGACTTTC.

The genes are TRBV5-6 and TRBJ1-2; no clear D gene. V dropped 1 base and J dropped 2 bases, with 9 bases sitting between them. The CDR3 is made up of 14 amino acids. The germline CDR1 and CDR2 sequences are SGHDT and YYEEEE. This chain's CDR3 is CASSLSVGNYGYTF. The CDR3 DNA sequence: TGTGCCAGCAGCTTGTCAGTGGGAAACTATGGCTACACCTTC.

The V and J genes are TRBV7-6 and TRBJ2-2, with 8 bases matching TRBD1. After removal of 4 bases from V and 1 base from J, the junction contained 8 bases not matched to a gene. The CDR3 contains 17 residues. CDR1 SGHVS and CDR2 FNYEAQ come from the germline V gene. The CDR3 DNA follows: TGTGCCAGCAGCTCATATACCGGGACAGGGAACACCGGGGAGCTGTTTTTT. Protein: CASSSYTGTGNTGELFF. The full variable domain, with the rest looked up from reference TRBV7-6 and TRBJ2-2, is GAGVSQSPRYKVTKRGQDVALRCDPISGHVSLYWYRQALGQGPEFLTYFNYEAQQDKSGLPNDRFSAERPEGSISTLTIQRTEQRDSAMYRCASSSYTGTGNTGELFFGEGSRLTVL.

This rearrangement joins TRBV7-9 to TRBJ2-7; perhaps D is TRBD1 or TRBD2 (6 bases each). Trimming shortened V by 5 bases and J by 4 bases, and 9 bases separated the two germline ends. CDR1 is SEHNR, CDR2 FQNEAQ, per germline (reference sequence). There are 12 residues in the CDR3. CDR3 nucleotides: TGTGCCAGCAGCCAAGGGGGGTACGAGCAGTACTTC. Protein product: CASSQGGYEQYF.

V gene TRBV29-1 combines with J gene TRBJ2-5, with unresolved D. The germline gives CDR1 SQVTM, CDR2 ANQGSEA. This CDR3 comprises 14 residues. Trimming removed 0 bases from V and 3 bases from J, with 11 bases in between. This CDR3 reads CSVEDLQEEETQYF. The CDR3 region has the DNA TGCAGCGTTGAAGATCTCCAGGAAGAAGAGACCCAGTACTTC.

This chain joins TRBV18 and TRBJ2-2; TRBD2 is a possible D gene (5 bases). This CDR3 is 16 amino acids long. Germline lookup yields CDR1 KGHSH and CDR2 LQKENI. V was clipped by 6 bases and J by 6 bases, with 20 bases between them. This CDR3 is CASSTYRGERAGELFF. The CDR3 bases are TGTGCCAGCTCTACTTACCGGGGAGAGCGCGCCGGGGAGCTGTTTTTT. The entire variable domain, with the rest obtained from reference TRBV18 and TRBJ2-2, is as follows: NAGVMQNPRHLVRRRGQEARLRCSPMKGHSHVYWYRQLPEEGLKFMVYLQKENIIDESGMPKERFSAEFPKEGPSILRIQQVVRGDSAAYFCASSTYRGERAGELFFGEGSRLTVL.

This clonotype was detected only once. This chain joins TRBV28 and TRBJ2-3; the D gene could be TRBD1 or TRBD2 (6 bases each). Germline values: CDR1 MDHEN, CDR2 SYDVKM. Trimming took off 6 bases at V and 0 bases at J, with 13 bases between the two ends. CDR3 length: 15 residues. CDR3 sequence: CASREGDHSTDTQYF. In DNA, the CDR3 is TGTGCCAGCAGGGAGGGGGACCATAGCACAGATACGCAGTATTTT.

This clonotype was seen a few times. The gene calls are TRBV11-1 and TRBJ1-2, with 8 bases matching TRBD1. The CDR3 is 14 amino acids. CDR1 and CDR2 (germline): SGHAT, FQDESV (reference sequence). Germline trimming cut 5 bases from V and 3 bases from J; bases unmatched to any gene: 5. CDR3 bases: TGTGCCAGCAGCATCGACAGGGGTGACTATGGCTACACCTTC. Its protein is CASSIDRGDYGYTF.

This clonotype was seen a single time. The rearrangement joins TRBV24-1 to TRBJ1-2, with D uncertain. The CDR3 runs to 11 residues. Trimming shortened V by 7 bases and J by 7 bases, and 9 bases separated the two germline ends. Germline V lookup: CDR1 KGHDR, CDR2 SFDVKD. CDR3 bases: TGTGCCACCAGGGGTGTGCGTGGCTACACCTTC. Translation: CATRGVRGYTF.

The chain recombines TRBV29-1 with TRBJ2-1; 8 bases align to TRBD2. From germline, CDR1 is SQVTM and CDR2 ANQGSEA. The CDR3 extends over 16 amino acids. Unmatched junction bases numbered 12, after V lost 0 bases and J lost 8 bases. The CDR3 bases are TGCAGCGTTGAAGACCCCCAAGCGGGAGACTTCGATGAGCAGTTCTTC. It specifies CSVEDPQAGDFDEQFF.

This clonotype was seen a single time. This chain connects TRBV7-3 to TRBJ2-4; no firm D call. CDR1 is SGHTA, CDR2 FQGTGA, per germline. The CDR3 covers 15 residues. V lost 4 bases and J 1 base, leaving 11 bases between the germline ends. For the CDR3, the DNA is TGTGCCAGCAGCTCTCCCGAGGAGGCCAAAAACATTCAGTACTTC. Translating it yields CASSSPEEAKNIQYF.

This rearrangement joins TRBV5-1 to TRBJ1-1; D is ambiguous. Trimming removed 0 bases at V and 0 bases at J, with 6 bases between. CDR1 SGHRS and CDR2 YFSETQ come from the germline V gene. The CDR3 extends over 14 amino acids. The CDR3: CASSLVWMNTEAFF. DNA of the CDR3: TGCGCCAGCAGCTTGGTGTGGATGAACACTGAAGCTTTCTTT.

This rearrangement joins TRBV19 to TRBJ2-3; D not resolved. CDR3 size: 13 residues. Per the germline V gene, CDR1 is LNHDA and CDR2 is SQIVND (reference sequence). The V and J ends lost 8 bases and 2 bases respectively, with 11 bases between them. CDR3 region: CASYGLTTDTQYF. CDR3 nucleotides: TGTGCCAGTTATGGGCTAACCACAGATACGCAGTATTTT.

Concerning this clonotype itself: A junction boundary mismatches the germline segment, possibly from a read error. The V gene is TRBV7-7, the J gene TRBJ2-1; D ambiguous. Germline CDR1 SSHAT, CDR2 FNYEAQ (reference sequence). The CDR3 consists of 11 residues. In DNA form, the CDR3 reads TGTGCTAGCAGCTCCGGTAGTGAGCAGTTCTTC. Residues: CASSSGSEQFF.

The V and J genes are TRBV11-2 and TRBJ2-5; TRBD1 might be the D (6 bases). The ends were cut back, 5 bases at V and 2 bases at J, with 12 bases in the middle. This CDR3 spans 14 amino acids. Germline CDR1 and CDR2: SGHAT and FQNNGV. In DNA form, the CDR3 reads TGTGCCAGCAGCAAACAGGGCCCACAAGAGACCCAGTACTTC. Residues: CASSKQGPQETQYF.

The rearrangement links TRBV29-1 to TRBJ2-7, with D perhaps matching TRBD1 (6 bases). Between the trimmed V and J ends, which lost 7 bases and 3 bases, there was a span of 16 bases. This CDR3 has 13 residues. CDR1 is SQVTM and CDR2 is ANQGSEA in the germline V gene. The CDR3 loop reads CSAQLWTDYEQYF. The CDR3 DNA reads as TGCAGCGCCCAACTTTGGACAGACTACGAGCAGTACTTC.

The chain combines TRBV11-3 with TRBJ2-5, with D perhaps TRBD2 (5 bases). Germline loops: CDR1 SGHNT, CDR2 YENEEA. This CDR3 is built from 13 residues. Trimming shortened V by 7 bases and J by 5 bases, and 14 bases separated the two germline ends. The CDR3 bases are TGTGCCAGCAAGGAGACTATGGGGGAGACCCAGTACTTC. This gives the protein CASKETMGETQYF.

The gene calls are TRBV11-2 and TRBJ2-7, with 7 bases that match TRBD2. Germline values: CDR1 SGHAT, CDR2 FQNNGV. J lost 2 bases, V lost 5 bases, and 9 bases had no gene match. The CDR3 is 15 amino acids. CDR3 in DNA: TGTGCCAGCAGCCAGCTCCGGGACTATACCTACGAGCAGTACTTC. Protein sequence: CASSQLRDYTYEQYF.

The rearrangement joins TRBV20-1 to TRBJ1-5, with 7 bases fitting TRBD1. Germline CDR1 is DFQATT and CDR2 is SNEGSKA (reference sequence). The CDR3 is 15 amino acids. Trimming at V came to 0 bases and at J to 6 bases, leaving 8 bases not matched to a gene. This chain's CDR3 is CSARDFEQGFQPQHF. The CDR3, as DNA: TGCAGTGCTAGAGATTTCGAACAGGGGTTTCAGCCCCAGCATTTT.